The sequence of this TCR beta chain was determined in a study of T cells after yellow fever vaccination. Study-wide points: Clonotypes appearing in both CD4 and CD8 compartments existed, and their share was small. Although the secondary response was weaker, it peaked faster, at day 5 versus 15.

TCRdb reanalysed the 5' RACE reads using MiXCR and keeps one entry per CDR3 protein. The table records under 300,000 distinct CDR3 sequences, 10% to 15% of them present only once. In regard to this clonotype: Its antigen is unidentified.

The CDR3 is made up of 17 amino acids. Germline CDR1 and CDR2: LGHNA and YNFKEQ. The V and J ends lost 5 bases and 0 bases respectively, with 18 bases between them. The rearrangement links TRBV4-2 to TRBJ2-3, with D possibly called TRBD1 or TRBD2 (6 bases each). This TCR was sampled from a man aged 30 to 39 who received the YFV17D yellow fever vaccine. The sequencing here drew on CD4+ T cells sorted from PBMCs, taken 45 days after the yellow fever booster vaccination. CDR3 amino acids: CASSGRKGGGSTDTQYF. In DNA form, the CDR3 reads TGTGCCAGCAGCGGCCGGAAGGGGGGCGGAAGCACAGATACGCAGTATTTT.